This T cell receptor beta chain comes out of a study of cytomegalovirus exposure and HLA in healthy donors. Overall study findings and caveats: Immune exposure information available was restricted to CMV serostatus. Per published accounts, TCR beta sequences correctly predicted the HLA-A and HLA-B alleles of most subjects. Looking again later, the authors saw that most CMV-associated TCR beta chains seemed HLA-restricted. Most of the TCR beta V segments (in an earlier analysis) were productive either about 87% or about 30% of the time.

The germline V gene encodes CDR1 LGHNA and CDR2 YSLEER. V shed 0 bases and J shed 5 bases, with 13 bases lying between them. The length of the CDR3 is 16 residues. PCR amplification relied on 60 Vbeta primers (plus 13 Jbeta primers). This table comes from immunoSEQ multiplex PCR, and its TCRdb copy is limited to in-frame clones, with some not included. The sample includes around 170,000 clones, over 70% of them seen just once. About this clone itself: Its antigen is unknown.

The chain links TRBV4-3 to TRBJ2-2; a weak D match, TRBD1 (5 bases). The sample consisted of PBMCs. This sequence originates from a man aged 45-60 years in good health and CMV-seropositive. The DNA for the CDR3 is TGCGCCAGCAGCCAAGATTACAGGCCCGATACCGGGGAGCTGTTTTTT. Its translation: CASSQDYRPDTGELFF.